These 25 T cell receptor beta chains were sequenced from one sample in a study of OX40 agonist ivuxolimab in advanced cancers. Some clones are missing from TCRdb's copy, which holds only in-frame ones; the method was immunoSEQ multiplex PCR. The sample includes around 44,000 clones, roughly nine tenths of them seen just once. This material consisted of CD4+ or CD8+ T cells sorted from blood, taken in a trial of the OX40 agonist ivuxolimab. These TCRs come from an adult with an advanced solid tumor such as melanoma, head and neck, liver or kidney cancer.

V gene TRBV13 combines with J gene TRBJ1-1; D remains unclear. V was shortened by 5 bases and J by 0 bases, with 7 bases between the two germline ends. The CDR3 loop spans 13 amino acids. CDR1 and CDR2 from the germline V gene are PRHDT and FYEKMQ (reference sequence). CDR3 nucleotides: TGTGCCAGCAGCCGCGGGATGAACACTGAAGCTTTCTTT. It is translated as CASSRGMNTEAFF.

Here the CDR3 reads CATAYVNEQYF. Written as DNA, the CDR3 is TGTGCCACAGCCTACGTCAACGAGCAGTACTTC. The gene calls are TRBV11-2 and TRBJ2-7; no clear D gene. Germline V gene lookup returns CDR1 SGHAT and CDR2 FQNNGV. The CDR3 totals 11 residues. V was pared by 10 bases and J by 5 bases, with 12 bases between.

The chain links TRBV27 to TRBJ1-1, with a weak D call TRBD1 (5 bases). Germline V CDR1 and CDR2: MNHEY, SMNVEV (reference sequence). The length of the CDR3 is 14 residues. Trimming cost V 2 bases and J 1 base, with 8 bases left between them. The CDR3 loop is CASSLRGPNTEAFF. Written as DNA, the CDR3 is TGTGCCAGCAGTTTACGGGGACCGAACACTGAAGCTTTCTTT.

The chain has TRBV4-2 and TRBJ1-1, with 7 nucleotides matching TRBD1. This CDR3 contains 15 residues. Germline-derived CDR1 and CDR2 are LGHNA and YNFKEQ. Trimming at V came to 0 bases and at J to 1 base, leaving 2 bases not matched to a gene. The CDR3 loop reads CASSQEQGTNTEAFF. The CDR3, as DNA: TGTGCCAGCAGCCAAGAACAGGGGACGAACACTGAAGCTTTCTTT.

CDR3: CASSKAARRDNRDTEAFF. The CDR3 DNA sequence: TGTGCCAGCAGCAAAGCGGCGAGGAGGGATAATCGGGACACTGAAGCTTTCTTT. The chain carries TRBV21-1 and TRBJ1-1. TRBV21-1 is designated a pseudogene. This CDR3 has 18 amino acids.

CDR3 nucleotides: TGTGCCAGCAGCTGGGACGCCTCCTATAATTCACCCCTCCACTTT. It specifies CASSWDASYNSPLHF. The chain combines TRBV7-3 with TRBJ1-6; a weak D match, TRBD1 (5 bases). V dropped 4 bases and J dropped 0 bases, with 7 bases sitting between them. Germline V gene lookup returns CDR1 SGHTA and CDR2 FQGTGA. The CDR3 spans 15 residues.

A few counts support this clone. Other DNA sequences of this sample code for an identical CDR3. Written as DNA, the CDR3 is TGTGCCAGCAGCTTATGGGACACTGAAGCTTTCTTT. Amino acid sequence: CASSLWDTEAFF. V is TRBV5-6 and J is TRBJ1-1; D gene unclear. This CDR3 spans 12 amino acids. CDR1 and CDR2 from the germline V gene are SGHDT and YYEEEE. The germline V and J ends were trimmed by 2 bases and 3 bases, with 5 bases remaining between them. Drawing the rest from reference TRBV5-6 and TRBJ1-1, the complete variable domain is DAGVTQSPTHLIKTRGQQVTLRCSPKSGHDTVSWYQQALGQGPQFIFQYYEEEERQRGNFPDRFSGHQFPNYSSELNVNALLLGDSALYLCASSLWDTEAFFGQGTRLTVV.

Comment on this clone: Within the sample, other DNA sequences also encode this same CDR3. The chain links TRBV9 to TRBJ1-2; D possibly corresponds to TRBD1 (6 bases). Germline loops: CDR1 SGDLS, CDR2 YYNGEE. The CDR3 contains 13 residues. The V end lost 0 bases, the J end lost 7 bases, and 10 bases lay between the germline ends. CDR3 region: CASSVARGGGYTF. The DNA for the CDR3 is TGTGCCAGCAGCGTAGCCAGGGGCGGTGGCTACACCTTC.

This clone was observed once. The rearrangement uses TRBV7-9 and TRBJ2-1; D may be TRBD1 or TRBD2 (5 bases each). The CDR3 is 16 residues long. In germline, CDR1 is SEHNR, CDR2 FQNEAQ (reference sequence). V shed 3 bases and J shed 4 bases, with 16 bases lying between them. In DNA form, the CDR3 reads TGTGCCAGCAGCTTCCCACTAGTGGGGGAGTACAATGAGCAGTTCTTC. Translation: CASSFPLVGEYNEQFF.

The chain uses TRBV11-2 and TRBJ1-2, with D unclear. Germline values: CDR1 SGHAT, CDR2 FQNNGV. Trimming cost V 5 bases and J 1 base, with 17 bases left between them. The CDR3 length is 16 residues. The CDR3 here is CASSPGWNGLNYGYTF. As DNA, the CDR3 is TGTGCCAGCAGCCCAGGTTGGAACGGCCTTAACTATGGCTACACCTTC.

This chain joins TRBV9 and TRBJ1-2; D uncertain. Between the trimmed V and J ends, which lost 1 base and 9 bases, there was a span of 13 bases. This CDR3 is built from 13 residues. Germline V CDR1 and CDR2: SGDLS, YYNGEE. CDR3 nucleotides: TGTGCCAGCAGCGTACCCCCTGGAAGTAGCTACACCTTC. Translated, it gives CASSVPPGSSYTF.

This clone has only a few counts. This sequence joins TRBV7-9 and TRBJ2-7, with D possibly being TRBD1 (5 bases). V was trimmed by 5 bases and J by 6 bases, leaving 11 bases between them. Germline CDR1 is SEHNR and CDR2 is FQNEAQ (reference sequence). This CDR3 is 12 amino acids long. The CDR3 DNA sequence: TGTGCCAGCAGCACGACAGTCCCCGAGCAGTACTTC. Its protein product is CASSTTVPEQYF.

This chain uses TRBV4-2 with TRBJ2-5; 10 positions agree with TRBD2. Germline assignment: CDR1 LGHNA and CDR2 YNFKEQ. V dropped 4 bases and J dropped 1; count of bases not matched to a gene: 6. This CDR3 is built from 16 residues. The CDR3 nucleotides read TGTGCCAGCAGCCGGCGGGAGCGGGGGGGCCAAGAGACCCAGTACTTC. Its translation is CASSRRERGGQETQYF.

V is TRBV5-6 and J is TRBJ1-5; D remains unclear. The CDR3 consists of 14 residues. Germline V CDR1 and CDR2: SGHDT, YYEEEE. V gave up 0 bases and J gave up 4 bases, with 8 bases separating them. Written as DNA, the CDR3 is TGTGCCAGCAGCTTGGGAACAACTAATCAGCCCCAGCATTTT. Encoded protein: CASSLGTTNQPQHF.

The CDR3 bases are TGTGCCAGCTCACCACGGCGGGGGGCGGTAGTAAACACTGAAGCTTTCTTT. Its protein product is CASSPRRGAVVNTEAFF. The chain joins TRBV18 to TRBJ1-1, with a possible D match to TRBD1 (6 bases). The CDR3 consists of 17 residues. The germline V and J ends were trimmed by 1 base and 2 bases, with 17 bases remaining between them. Per the germline V gene, CDR1 is KGHSH and CDR2 is LQKENI.

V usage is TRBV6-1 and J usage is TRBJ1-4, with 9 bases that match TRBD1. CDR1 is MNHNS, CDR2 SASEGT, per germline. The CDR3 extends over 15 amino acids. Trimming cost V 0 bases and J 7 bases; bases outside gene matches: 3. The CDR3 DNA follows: TGTGCCAGCAGTGAAGCGCTACAGGGGGCTGAAAAACTGTTTTTT. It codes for CASSEALQGAEKLFF.

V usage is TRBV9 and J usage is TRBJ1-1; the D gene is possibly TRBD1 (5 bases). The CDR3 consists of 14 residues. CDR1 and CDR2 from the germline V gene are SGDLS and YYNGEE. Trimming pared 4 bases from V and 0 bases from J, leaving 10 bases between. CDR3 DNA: TGTGCCAGCAGCCCGACAGACATGAACACTGAAGCTTTCTTT. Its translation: CASSPTDMNTEAFF.

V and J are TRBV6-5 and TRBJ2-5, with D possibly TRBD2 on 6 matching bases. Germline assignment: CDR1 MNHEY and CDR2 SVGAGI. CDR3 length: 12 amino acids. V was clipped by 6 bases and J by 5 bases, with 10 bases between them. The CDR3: CASSRDSETQYF. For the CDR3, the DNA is TGTGCCAGCAGCCGGGACTCCGAGACCCAGTACTTC.

CDR3 sequence reads: CASSSRSYYGYTF. The CDR3 coding sequence is TGTGCCAGCAGCTCACGATCCTACTATGGCTACACCTTC. The V gene is TRBV27, the J gene TRBJ1-2; D not certain. The germline V gene has CDR1 MNHEY and CDR2 SMNVEV (reference sequence). This CDR3 contains 13 residues. V was clipped by 6 bases and J by 3 bases, with 11 bases between them.

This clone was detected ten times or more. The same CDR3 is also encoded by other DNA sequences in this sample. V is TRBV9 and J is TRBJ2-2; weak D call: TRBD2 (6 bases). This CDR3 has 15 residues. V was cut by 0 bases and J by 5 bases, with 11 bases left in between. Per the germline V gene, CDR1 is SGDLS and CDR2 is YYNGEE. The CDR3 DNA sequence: TGTGCCAGCAGCGTAGAAACCGGGGGTACCGGGGAGCTGTTTTTT. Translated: CASSVETGGTGELFF.

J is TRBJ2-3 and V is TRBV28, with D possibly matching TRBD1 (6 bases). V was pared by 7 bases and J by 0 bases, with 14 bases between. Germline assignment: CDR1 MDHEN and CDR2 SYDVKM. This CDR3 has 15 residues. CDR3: CASNPGTTSTDTQYF. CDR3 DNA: TGTGCCAGCAATCCCGGGACAACTAGCACAGATACGCAGTATTTT.

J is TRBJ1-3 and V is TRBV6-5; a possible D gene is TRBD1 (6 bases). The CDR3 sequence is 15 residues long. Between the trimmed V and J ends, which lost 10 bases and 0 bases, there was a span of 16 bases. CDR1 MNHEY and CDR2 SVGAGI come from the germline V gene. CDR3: CATREGHHSGNTIYF. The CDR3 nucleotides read TGTGCCACAAGGGAGGGACACCACTCTGGAAACACCATATATTTT.

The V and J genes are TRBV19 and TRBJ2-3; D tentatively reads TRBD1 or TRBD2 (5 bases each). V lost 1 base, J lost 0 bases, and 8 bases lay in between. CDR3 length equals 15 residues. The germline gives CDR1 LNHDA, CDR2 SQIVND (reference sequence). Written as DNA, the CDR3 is TGTGCCAGTAGTATAGGTGGGGGAAGCACAGATACGCAGTATTTT. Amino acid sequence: CASSIGGGSTDTQYF.

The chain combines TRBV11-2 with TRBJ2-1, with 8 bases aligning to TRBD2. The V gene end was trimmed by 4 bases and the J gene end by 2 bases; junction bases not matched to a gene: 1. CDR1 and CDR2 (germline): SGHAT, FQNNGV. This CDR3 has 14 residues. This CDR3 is CASSSGLAYNEQFF. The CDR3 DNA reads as TGTGCCAGCAGCTCGGGACTAGCCTACAATGAGCAGTTCTTC.

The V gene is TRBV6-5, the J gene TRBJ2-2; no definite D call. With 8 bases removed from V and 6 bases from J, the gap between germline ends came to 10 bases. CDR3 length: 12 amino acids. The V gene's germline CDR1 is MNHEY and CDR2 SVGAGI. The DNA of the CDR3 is TGTGCCAGCCATAACGATGCCGGGGAGCTGTTTTTT. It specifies CASHNDAGELFF.